These 13 T cell receptor beta chains share one sample of origin, sequenced in a study of sequential checkpoint blockade in melanoma. Assay: immunoSEQ multiplex PCR; the TCRdb copy retains only in-frame clones and omits some. The table shows roughly 2,700 clones, with 23% occurring only once. Treatment of the sample: randomized to nivolumab then ipilimumab (arm A) or the reverse (arm B). This sample comprised tumor tissue (inferred from file names), obtained from a patient given nivolumab and ipilimumab in sequence. The source of these receptors is a human donor with melanoma.

In its sample, this clone was seen a few times. V usage is TRBV4-1 and J usage is TRBJ1-2, with D possibly TRBD1 on 5 matching bases. This CDR3 comprises 16 residues. Trimming stripped 0 bases from V and 3 bases from J, with 14 bases between. Germline V gene data show CDR1 as MGHRA and CDR2 as YSYEKL. This CDR3 is CASSQESAGIYYGYTF. The CDR3 DNA reads as TGCGCCAGCAGCCAAGAATCTGCAGGGATCTACTATGGCTACACCTTC.

This clone has only a few counts. This sequence joins TRBV19 and TRBJ2-1; D not resolved. This CDR3 region has 14 residues. With 5 bases removed from V and 7 bases from J, the gap between germline ends came to 15 bases. Per the germline V gene, CDR1 is LNHDA and CDR2 is SQIVND (reference sequence). The CDR3 region is CASSSPGLDNEQFF. CDR3 DNA sequence: TGTGCCAGTAGTTCCCCCGGGCTAGATAATGAGCAGTTCTTC. Full variable domain (missing parts from reference TRBV19 and TRBJ2-1): DGGITQSPKYLFRKEGQNVTLSCEQNLNHDAMYWYRQDPGQGLRLIYYSQIVNDFQKGDIAEGYSVSREKKESFPLTVTSAQKNPTAFYLCASSSPGLDNEQFFGPGTRLTVL.

This clone is categorized as medium-sized. The chain carries TRBV6-8 and TRBJ2-5; D possibly corresponds to TRBD1 (6 bases). CDR3 length: 15 amino acids. Germline V CDR1 and CDR2: MNHGY, SAAAGT. V was clipped by 8 bases and J by 0 bases, with 16 bases between them. CDR3 DNA: TGTGCCAGCCGACTGAGACAGGCATACCAAGAGACCCAGTACTTC. Its translation: CASRLRQAYQETQYF.

The chain links TRBV18 to TRBJ2-1; D perhaps matches TRBD2 (6 bases). Trimming removed 3 bases at V and 1 base at J, with 13 bases between. The CDR3 contains 16 residues. Looked up from germline, CDR1 is KGHSH and CDR2 is LQKENI. CDR3 in DNA: TGTGCCAGCTCACCGGGAGGTATCACTTCCTACAATGAGCAGTTCTTC. Protein: CASSPGGITSYNEQFF.

V usage is TRBV5-1 and J usage is TRBJ1-1; 8 bases fit TRBD1. This CDR3 has 16 residues. Germline lookup yields CDR1 SGHRS and CDR2 YFSETQ. J was trimmed by 0 bases and V by 4 bases; bases with no gene match: 8. CDR3 bases: TGCGCCAGCAGCCGGCGACAGGGGAACATGAACACTGAAGCTTTCTTT. This encodes CASSRRQGNMNTEAFF. The whole variable domain, filled in from reference TRBV5-1 and TRBJ1-1, reads KAGVTQTPRYLIKTRGQQVTLSCSPISGHRSVSWYQQTPGQGLQFLFEYFSETQRNKGNFPGRFSGRQFSNSRSEMNVSTLELGDSALYLCASSRRQGNMNTEAFFGQGTRLTVV.

The J gene is TRBJ2-7, the V gene TRBV7-2; either TRBD1 or TRBD2 may fit D (5 bases each). With 4 bases removed from V and 5 bases from J, the gap between germline ends came to 12 bases. CDR3 size: 13 residues. Germline CDR1 and CDR2: SGHTA and FQGNSA. CDR3 sequence reads: CASSSQGVDEQYF. CDR3 sequence (DNA): TGTGCCAGCAGCTCGCAGGGAGTGGACGAGCAGTACTTC.

This rearrangement joins TRBV18 to TRBJ1-1, with unresolved D. V lost 1 base to trimming and J lost 8 bases, with 8 bases between them. The germline gives CDR1 KGHSH, CDR2 LQKENI. CDR3 length equals 12 residues. The CDR3 sequence: CASSPQSSEAFF. For the CDR3, the DNA is TGTGCCAGCTCACCACAGAGTTCCGAAGCTTTCTTT. Supplemented by reference TRBV18 and TRBJ1-1, the full variable domain reads NAGVMQNPRHLVRRRGQEARLRCSPMKGHSHVYWYRQLPEEGLKFMVYLQKENIIDESGMPKERFSAEFPKEGPSILRIQQVVRGDSAAYFCASSPQSSEAFFGQGTRLTVV.

The J gene is TRBJ2-1, the V gene TRBV6-8; D is undetermined. CDR3 length: 12 residues. V lost 6 bases and J lost 3, with 6 bases in between. Germline V gene data show CDR1 as MNHGY and CDR2 as SAAAGT. For the CDR3, the DNA is TGTGCCAGCAGAAGACTCTACAATGAGCAGTTCTTC. Translating gives CASRRLYNEQFF.

This clone was seen more than once but under ten times. The chain employs TRBV11-3 and TRBJ2-2, with D perhaps being TRBD1 or TRBD2 (5 bases each). Germline V gives CDR1 SGHNT, CDR2 YENEEA. V lost 4 bases to trimming and J lost 0 bases, with 15 bases between them. The CDR3 is made up of 17 amino acids. The CDR3 reads CASSYYRDGANTGELFF. CDR3 DNA: TGTGCCAGCAGCTACTACCGGGACGGGGCGAACACCGGGGAGCTGTTTTTT.

This clone appeared a few times. The chain combines TRBV2 with TRBJ1-3, with unresolved D. Trimming took off 6 bases at V and 3 bases at J, with 15 bases between the two ends. The CDR3 is 15 residues long. Germline-derived CDR1 and CDR2 are SNHLY and FYNNEI. This CDR3 is CASRPRGMFGNTIYF. The CDR3 coding sequence is TGTGCCAGCAGGCCACGCGGGATGTTTGGAAACACCATATATTTT.

Only a few counts were recorded for this clone. This chain links TRBV9 with TRBJ2-1; 7 bases are a match to TRBD1. V gave up 1 base and J gave up 8 bases; unmatched junction bases: 6. CDR1 and CDR2 (germline): SGDLS, YYNGEE. CDR3 length: 14 amino acids. Here the CDR3 reads CASSVRDRGYEQFF. The CDR3 DNA is TGTGCCAGCAGCGTACGGGACAGAGGTTATGAGCAGTTCTTC.

The CDR3 nucleotides read TGTGCCAGCAGTCGCCGGGACAGGGGGAGCAATCAGCCCCAGCATTTT. Translated, it gives CASSRRDRGSNQPQHF. The chain employs TRBV6-8 and TRBJ1-5; TRBD1 matches at 11 bases. Germline CDR1 reads MNHGY; CDR2 reads SAAAGT. Unmatched junction bases numbered 4, after V lost 5 bases and J lost 1 base. The CDR3 runs 16 residues.

J is TRBJ2-2 and V is TRBV10-2; 9 bases match TRBD1. Losses at the gene ends were 0 bases for V and 4 bases for J; bases not matched to a gene: 3. The CDR3 extends over 16 amino acids. Germline CDR1 is WSHSY and CDR2 is SAAADI. CDR3 in DNA: TGCGCCAGCAGTGAGTCCCGGGACAGGGCCACCGGGGAGCTGTTTTTT. This codes for CASSESRDRATGELFF.